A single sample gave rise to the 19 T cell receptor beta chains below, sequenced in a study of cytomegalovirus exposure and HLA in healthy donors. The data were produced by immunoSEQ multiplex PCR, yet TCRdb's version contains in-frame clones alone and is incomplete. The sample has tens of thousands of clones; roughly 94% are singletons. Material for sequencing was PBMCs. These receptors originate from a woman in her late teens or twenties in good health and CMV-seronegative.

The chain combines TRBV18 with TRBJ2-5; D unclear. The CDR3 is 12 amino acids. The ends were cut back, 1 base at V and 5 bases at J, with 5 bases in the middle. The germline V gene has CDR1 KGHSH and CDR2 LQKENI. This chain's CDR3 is CASSPLQETQYF. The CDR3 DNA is TGTGCCAGCTCACCACTTCAGGAGACCCAGTACTTC.

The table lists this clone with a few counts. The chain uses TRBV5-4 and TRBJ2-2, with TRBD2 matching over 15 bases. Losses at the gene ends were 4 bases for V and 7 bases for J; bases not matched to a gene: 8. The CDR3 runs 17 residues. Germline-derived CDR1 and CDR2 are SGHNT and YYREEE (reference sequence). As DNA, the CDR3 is TGTGCCAGCAGCCGGGGACTAGCGGGGGGCCGGGGCGGGGAGCTGTTTTTT. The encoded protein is CASSRGLAGGRGGELFF.

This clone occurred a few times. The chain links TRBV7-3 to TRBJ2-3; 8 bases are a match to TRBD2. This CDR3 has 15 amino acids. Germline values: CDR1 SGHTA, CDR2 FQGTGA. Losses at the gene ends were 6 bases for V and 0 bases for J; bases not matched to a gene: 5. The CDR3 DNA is TGTGCCAGCAGTAGAGCGGGAGCCAGCACAGATACGCAGTATTTT. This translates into CASSRAGASTDTQYF.

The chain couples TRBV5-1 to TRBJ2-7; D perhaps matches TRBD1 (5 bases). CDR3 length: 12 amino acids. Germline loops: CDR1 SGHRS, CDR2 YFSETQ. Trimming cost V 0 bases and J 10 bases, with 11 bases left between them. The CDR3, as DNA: TGCGCCAGCAGCTTGGACAGGTTCAAACAGTACTTC. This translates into CASSLDRFKQYF.

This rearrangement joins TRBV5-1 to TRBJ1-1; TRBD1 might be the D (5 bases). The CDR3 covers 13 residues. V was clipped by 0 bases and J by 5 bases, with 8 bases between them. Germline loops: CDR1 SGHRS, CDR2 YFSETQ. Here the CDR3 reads CASSLAPGTEAFF. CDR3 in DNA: TGCGCCAGCAGCTTGGCCCCAGGGACTGAAGCTTTCTTT.

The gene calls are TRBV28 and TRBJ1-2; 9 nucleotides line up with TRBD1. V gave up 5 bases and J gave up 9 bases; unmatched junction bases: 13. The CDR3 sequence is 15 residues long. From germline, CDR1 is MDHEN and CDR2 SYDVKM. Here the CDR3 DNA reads TGTGCCAGCAGTATAAGACAGGGGGAGATTGATCGCTACACCTTC. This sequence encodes CASSIRQGEIDRYTF.

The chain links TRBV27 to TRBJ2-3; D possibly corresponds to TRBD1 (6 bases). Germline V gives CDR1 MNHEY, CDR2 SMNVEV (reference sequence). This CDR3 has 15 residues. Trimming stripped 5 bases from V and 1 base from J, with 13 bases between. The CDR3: CASSDAGAGTDTQYF. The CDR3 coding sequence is TGTGCCAGCAGTGATGCAGGGGCCGGCACAGATACGCAGTATTTT.

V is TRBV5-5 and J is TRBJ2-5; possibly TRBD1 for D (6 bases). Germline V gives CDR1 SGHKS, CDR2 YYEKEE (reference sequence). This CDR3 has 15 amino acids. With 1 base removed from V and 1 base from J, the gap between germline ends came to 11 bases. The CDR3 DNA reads TGTGCCAGCAGCTTGTTTAACAGGGTCCAAGAGACCCAGTACTTC. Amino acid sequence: CASSLFNRVQETQYF.

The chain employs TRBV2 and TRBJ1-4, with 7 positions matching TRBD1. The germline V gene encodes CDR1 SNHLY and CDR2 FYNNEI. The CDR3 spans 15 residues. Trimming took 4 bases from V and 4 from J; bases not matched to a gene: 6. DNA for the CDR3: TGTGCCAGCAGTGCCGGACAGGTTGATAATGAAAAACTGTTTTTT. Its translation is CASSAGQVDNEKLFF.

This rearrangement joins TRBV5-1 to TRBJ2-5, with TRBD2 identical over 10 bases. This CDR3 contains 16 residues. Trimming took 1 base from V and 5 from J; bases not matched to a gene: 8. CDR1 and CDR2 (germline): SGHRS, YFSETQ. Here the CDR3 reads CASSLIGTSGAETQYF. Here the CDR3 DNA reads TGCGCCAGCAGCTTGATCGGTACTAGCGGGGCGGAGACCCAGTACTTC.

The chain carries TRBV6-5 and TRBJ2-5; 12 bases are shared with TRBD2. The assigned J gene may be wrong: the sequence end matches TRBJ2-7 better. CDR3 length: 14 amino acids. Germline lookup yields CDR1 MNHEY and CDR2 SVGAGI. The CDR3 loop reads CASSGLAGTYEQYF. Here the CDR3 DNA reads TGTGCCAGCAGTGGACTAGCGGGGACCTACGAGCAGTACTTC.

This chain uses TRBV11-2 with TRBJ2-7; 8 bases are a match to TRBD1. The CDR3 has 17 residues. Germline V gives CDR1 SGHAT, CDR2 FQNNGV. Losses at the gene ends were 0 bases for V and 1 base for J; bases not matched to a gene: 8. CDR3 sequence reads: CASSLDWGTGGSYEQYF. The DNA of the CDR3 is TGTGCCAGCAGCTTAGATTGGGGTACAGGGGGGTCCTACGAGCAGTACTTC. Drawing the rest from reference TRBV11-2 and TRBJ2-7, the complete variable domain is EAGVAQSPRYKIIEKRQSVAFWCNPISGHATLYWYQQILGQGPKLLIQFQNNGVVDDSQLPKDRFSAERLKGVDSTLKIQPAKLEDSAVYLCASSLDWGTGGSYEQYFGPGTRLTVT.

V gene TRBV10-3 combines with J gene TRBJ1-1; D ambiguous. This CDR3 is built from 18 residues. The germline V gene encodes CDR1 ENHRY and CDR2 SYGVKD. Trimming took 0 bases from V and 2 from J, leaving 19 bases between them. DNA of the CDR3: TGTGCCATCAGTGAGTCGAAAGCCGGGTATTATGGTAACACTGAAGCTTTCTTT. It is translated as CAISESKAGYYGNTEAFF.

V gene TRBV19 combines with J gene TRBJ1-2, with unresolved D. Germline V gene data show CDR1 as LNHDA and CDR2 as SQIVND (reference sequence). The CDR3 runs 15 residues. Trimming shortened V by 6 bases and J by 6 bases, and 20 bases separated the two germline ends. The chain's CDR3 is CASSYPVRRPNGYTF. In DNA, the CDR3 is TGTGCCAGTAGCTATCCCGTCCGGAGACCTAATGGCTACACCTTC. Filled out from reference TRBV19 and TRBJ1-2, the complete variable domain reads DGGITQSPKYLFRKEGQNVTLSCEQNLNHDAMYWYRQDPGQGLRLIYYSQIVNDFQKGDIAEGYSVSREKKESFPLTVTSAQKNPTAFYLCASSYPVRRPNGYTFGSGTRLTVV.

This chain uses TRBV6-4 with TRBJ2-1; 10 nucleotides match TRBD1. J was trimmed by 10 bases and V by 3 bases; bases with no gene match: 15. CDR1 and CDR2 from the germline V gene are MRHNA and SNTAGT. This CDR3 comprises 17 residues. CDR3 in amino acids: CASSDGLGTGDLGEQFF. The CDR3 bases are TGTGCCAGCAGTGATGGGTTGGGGACAGGGGACCTGGGCGAGCAGTTCTTC.

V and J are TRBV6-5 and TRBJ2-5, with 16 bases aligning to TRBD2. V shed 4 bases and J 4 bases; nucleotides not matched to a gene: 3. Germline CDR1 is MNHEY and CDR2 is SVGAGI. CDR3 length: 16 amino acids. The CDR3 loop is CASSWGLAGGGETQYF. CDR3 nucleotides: TGTGCCAGCAGTTGGGGACTAGCGGGAGGGGGAGAGACCCAGTACTTC.

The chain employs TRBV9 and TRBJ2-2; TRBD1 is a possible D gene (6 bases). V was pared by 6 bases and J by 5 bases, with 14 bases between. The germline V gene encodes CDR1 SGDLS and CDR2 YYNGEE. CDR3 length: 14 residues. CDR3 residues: CASNDRSGTGELFF. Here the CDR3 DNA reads TGTGCCAGCAACGACAGGTCGGGGACCGGGGAGCTGTTTTTT.

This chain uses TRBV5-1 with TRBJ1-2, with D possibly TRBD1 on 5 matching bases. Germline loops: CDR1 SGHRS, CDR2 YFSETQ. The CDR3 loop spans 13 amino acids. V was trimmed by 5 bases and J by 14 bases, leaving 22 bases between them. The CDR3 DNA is TGCGCCAGCAGGGTGGGGCAGGGTGAAGTCTCTACCTTC. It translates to CASRVGQGEVSTF.

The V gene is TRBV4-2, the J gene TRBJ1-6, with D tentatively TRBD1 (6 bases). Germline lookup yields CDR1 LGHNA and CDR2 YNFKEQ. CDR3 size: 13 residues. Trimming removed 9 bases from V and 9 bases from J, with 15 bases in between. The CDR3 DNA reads TGTGCCAGTCGCCCAGGGGAAGGTTCACCCCTCCACTTT. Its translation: CASRPGEGSPLHF.